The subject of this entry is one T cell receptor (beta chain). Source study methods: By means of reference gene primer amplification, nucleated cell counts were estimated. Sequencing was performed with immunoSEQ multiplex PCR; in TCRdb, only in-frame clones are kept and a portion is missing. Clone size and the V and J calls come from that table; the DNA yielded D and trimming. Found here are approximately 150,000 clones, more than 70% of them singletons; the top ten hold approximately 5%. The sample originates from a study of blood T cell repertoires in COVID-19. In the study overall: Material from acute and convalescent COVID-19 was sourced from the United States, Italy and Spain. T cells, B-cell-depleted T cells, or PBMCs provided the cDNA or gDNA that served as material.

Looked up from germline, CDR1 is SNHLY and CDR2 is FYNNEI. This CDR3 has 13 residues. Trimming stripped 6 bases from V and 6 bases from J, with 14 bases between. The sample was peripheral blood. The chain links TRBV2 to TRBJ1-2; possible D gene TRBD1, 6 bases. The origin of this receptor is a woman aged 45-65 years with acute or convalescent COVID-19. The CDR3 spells CASRLDRLDGYTF. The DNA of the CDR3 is TGTGCCAGCAGGCTCGACAGGTTGGATGGCTACACCTTC.